The 11 T cell receptor beta chains presented below share a single source sample, sequenced in a study of cytomegalovirus exposure and HLA in healthy donors (dated by TCRdb to 2017 to 2019). The library was built by means of the immunoSEQ multiplex PCR assay. TCRdb retrieved this table from immuneACCESS and kept in-frame rearrangements only. Not all clones are present; in checked studies, unresolved V genes account for under half, and no reason is known for the remainder. Here the sample has over 150,000 clones; approximately 86% occur a single time. The ten biggest clones cover around 22% of the sample. Sequencing was carried out using PBMCs. Source of these receptors: a man aged 18 to 30 in good health and CMV-seropositive.

This clone was picked up one time. The chain couples TRBV5-3 to TRBJ2-1; 9 nucleotides line up with TRBD2. TRBV5-3 is given ORF status, its function remaining uncertain. V lost 5 bases and J lost 1; bases outside the gene matches: 7. There are 16 residues in the CDR3. The CDR3 DNA reads TGTGCCAGAAGTTGGGTAGCGGGGGTTTCCTACAATGAGCAGTTCTTC. Protein: CARSWVAGVSYNEQFF.

Of note for this clone: Distinct nucleotide sequences in the sample also encode this CDR3. The V gene is TRBV19, the J gene TRBJ1-2; the D gene is possibly TRBD1 (5 bases). The V end was cut by 5 bases, the J end by 8 bases, with 12 bases between. Germline CDR1 is LNHDA and CDR2 is SQIVND (reference sequence). This CDR3 has 12 residues. The CDR3 DNA is TGTGCCAGTAGTCCGCGGGACGACGGCTACACCTTC. Translated: CASSPRDDGYTF.

The J gene is TRBJ2-1, the V gene TRBV4-2; 7 bases align to TRBD2. Germline CDR1 and CDR2: LGHNA and YNFKEQ. The CDR3 contains 16 residues. Trimming cost V 0 bases and J 6 bases; bases outside gene matches: 8. CDR3 bases: TGTGCCAGCAGCCAAGATTCGAGCGGGACCGGCAATGAGCAGTTCTTC. It translates to CASSQDSSGTGNEQFF.

The V call is TRBV4-2, the J call TRBJ2-2, with 8 bases that match TRBD2. The CDR3 is 15 amino acids. CDR1 LGHNA and CDR2 YNFKEQ come from the germline V gene. V lost 4 bases and J lost 0; bases outside the gene matches: 1. DNA for the CDR3: TGTGCCAGCAGCCCCGGGGGGGCGAACACCGGGGAGCTGTTTTTT. It encodes CASSPGGANTGELFF.

The V call is TRBV19, the J call TRBJ2-1; 11 bases map to TRBD2. After removal of 3 bases from V and 9 bases from J, the junction contained 10 bases not matched to a gene. CDR1 is LNHDA and CDR2 is SQIVND in the germline V gene (reference sequence). The CDR3 runs to 16 residues. CDR3 DNA sequence: TGTGCCAGTAGTATGGATATAGCGGGAGGGATCGGTGAGCAGTTCTTC. Translation: CASSMDIAGGIGEQFF.

The chain recombines TRBV23-1 with TRBJ1-5; D is unclear. TRBV23-1 is classed as an ORF, of uncertain function. The CDR3 is 15 amino acids. Between the trimmed V and J ends, which lost 3 bases and 0 bases, there was a span of 9 bases. CDR3 coding DNA: TGCGCCAGCAGTCAGAGCGAAATTAGCAATCAGCCCCAGCATTTT. Encoded protein: CASSQSEISNQPQHF.

The chain recombines TRBV4-1 with TRBJ2-7; 7 bases match TRBD1. With V trimmed by 4 bases and J by 0 bases, 6 bases remained unmatched. CDR1 and CDR2 (germline): MGHRA, YSYEKL. The CDR3 contains 15 residues. This chain's CDR3 is CASSRLQGSSYEQYF. CDR3 nucleotides: TGCGCCAGCAGCCGATTACAGGGGTCCTCCTACGAGCAGTACTTC.

The genes are TRBV7-7 and TRBJ2-2; TRBD1 aligns across 11 bases. Trimming at V came to 5 bases and at J to 5 bases, leaving 4 bases not matched to a gene. Per germline, CDR1 SSHAT and CDR2 FNYEAQ (reference sequence). This CDR3 comprises 15 residues. Here the CDR3 DNA reads TGTGCCAGCAGCCCAGGGACAGGGGGGACCGGGGAGCTGTTTTTT. Its protein is CASSPGTGGTGELFF.

The gene calls are TRBV5-1 and TRBJ2-3; 8 nucleotides line up with TRBD2. CDR3 length: 15 amino acids. The germline V gene encodes CDR1 SGHRS and CDR2 YFSETQ. V lost 2 bases and J lost 6; bases outside the gene matches: 8. The CDR3 reads CASSFGGRSSDTQYF. DNA for the CDR3: TGCGCCAGCAGCTTCGGCGGGAGGTCTAGTGATACGCAGTATTTT.

This chain links TRBV7-2 with TRBJ1-1; D not resolved. Trimming removed 3 bases at V and 7 bases at J, with 15 bases between. CDR3 length: 14 amino acids. CDR1 SGHTA and CDR2 FQGNSA come from the germline V gene. The CDR3 DNA is TGTGCCAGCAGCTTCGGGAGGCTAGGAGGTGAAGCTTTCTTT. Translation gives CASSFGRLGGEAFF.

This chain connects TRBV2 to TRBJ2-2; TRBD1 is a possible D gene (5 bases). CDR1 is SNHLY, CDR2 FYNNEI, per germline. This CDR3 region has 13 residues. V was pared by 5 bases and J by 10 bases, with 14 bases between. CDR3 bases: TGTGCCAGCAGTTCAGGGTTGGGTGAGGAGCTGTTTTTT. It yields the protein CASSSGLGEELFF.